This T cell receptor beta chain is from a study of vaccination and CD4 T cells after COVID-19. As to treatment: roughly ten-day PBMC culture with coronavirus spike peptide pools or control peptides (ViraFEST assay). Antigen-specific T cell expansion with peptide pools preceded TCR sequencing in the ViraFEST approach. Peptide pools at approximately 10 ug/ml and IL-2 at about 9.6 IU/ml were added to cultures of 1.5 million to 2.5 million PBMCs per well. This clonotype is labeled as large. Its target is not known. In germline, CDR1 is LNHDA, CDR2 SQIVND (reference sequence). The CDR3 totals 12 residues. V lost 6 bases to trimming and J lost 8 bases, with 11 bases between them. The Oncomine TCR Beta short-read assay sequenced DNA from cultured CD4+ T cells. Each CDR3 protein gets one entry after TCRdb re-called the PCR reads with MiXCR. This sample has about 14,000 distinct CDR3 sequences, with 40% to 60% found just once.

The chain couples TRBV19 to TRBJ1-5; a weak D match, TRBD1 (5 bases). The sample comprised CD4+ T cells from blood, cultured in vitro. The receptor was isolated from a human donor who had recovered from COVID-19. The CDR3 protein is CASSPGLEPQHF. CDR3 bases: TGTGCCAGTAGCCCAGGGCTAGAGCCCCAGCATTTT.